This record looks at one T cell receptor (beta chain) sequence and its context. TCRdb's copy holds only in-frame clones and misses some; the assay was immunoSEQ multiplex PCR. This table has approximately 83,000 clones, under 95% appearing once. This sample was included in a study of T cell responses to AZD1222 COVID-19 vaccine. V was pared by 7 bases and J by 4 bases, with 16 bases between. CDR1 is SQVTM, CDR2 ANQGSEA, per germline. The CDR3 runs to 13 residues. This TCR derives from an adult in good health. This specimen consisted of peripheral blood, obtained on day 0 of MenACWY control vaccination. The chain links TRBV29-1 to TRBJ1-1; D remains unclear. The CDR3 sequence is CSAVIHEATEAFF. The DNA of the CDR3 is TGCAGCGCGGTCATACATGAGGCCACTGAAGCTTTCTTT. Drawing the rest from reference TRBV29-1 and TRBJ1-1, the complete variable domain is SAVISQKPSRDICQRGTSLTIQCQVDSQVTMMFWYRQQPGQSLTLIATANQGSEATYESGFVIDKFPISRPNLTFSTLTVSNMSPEDSSIYLCSAVIHEATEAFFGQGTRLTVV.